These 21 T cell receptor beta chains originate from one sample sequenced in a study of cytomegalovirus exposure and HLA in healthy donors. Primers: 60 Vbeta forward and 13 Jbeta reverse. The protocol was immunoSEQ multiplex PCR, while the TCRdb copy is restricted to in-frame clones and leaves out a portion. The repertoire has about 160,000 clones, about 77% of them found once; the top ten carry 1.3%. The specimen was PBMCs. The source of these receptors is a woman in her fifties or sixties in good health and CMV-seronegative.

The CDR3 DNA reads as TGTGCCAGCAGCGAAAAGGGCGGGAACAGGGGGGTGACCGGGGAGCTGTTTTTT. Protein product: CASSEKGGNRGVTGELFF. The chain carries TRBV5-4 and TRBJ2-2; 8 positions match TRBD1. CDR1 SGHNT and CDR2 YYREEE come from the germline V gene (reference sequence). The J segment lost 5 bases and the V segment lost 4 bases, leaving 16 bases of the junction unmatched. The CDR3 loop spans 18 amino acids.

The chain employs TRBV15 and TRBJ1-2; D unresolved. CDR1 is LNHNV and CDR2 is YYDKDF in the germline V gene (reference sequence). This CDR3 contains 13 residues. The V end lost 1 base, the J end lost 7 bases, and 10 bases lay between the germline ends. CDR3 protein: CATSRGGSRGYTF. CDR3 in DNA: TGTGCCACCAGCAGAGGCGGGTCCCGTGGCTACACCTTC.

This chain uses TRBV28 with TRBJ1-2, with 7 positions matching TRBD1. In germline, CDR1 is MDHEN, CDR2 SYDVKM. The CDR3 sequence is 13 residues long. After removal of 5 bases from V and 2 bases from J, the junction contained 2 bases not matched to a gene. CDR3 residues: CASSPGQNYGYTF. In DNA form, the CDR3 reads TGTGCCAGCAGTCCGGGACAGAACTATGGCTACACCTTC.

The chain joins TRBV5-5 to TRBJ1-1; D may be TRBD1 (6 bases). V was trimmed by 1 base and J by 5 bases, leaving 18 bases between them. The CDR3 is 16 residues long. CDR1 and CDR2 (germline): SGHKS, YYEKEE (reference sequence). The chain's CDR3 is CASSLTPGGEGTEAFF. The DNA for the CDR3 is TGTGCCAGCAGCTTGACTCCGGGGGGCGAGGGAACTGAAGCTTTCTTT.

The chain carries TRBV15 and TRBJ1-4, with D unclear. With 3 bases removed from V and 8 bases from J, the gap between germline ends came to 7 bases. The CDR3 has 12 amino acids. Germline V gene lookup returns CDR1 LNHNV and CDR2 YYDKDF (reference sequence). The CDR3 coding sequence is TGTGCCACCAGCAGCGGACTGGAAAAACTGTTTTTT. This gives the protein CATSSGLEKLFF. The variable domain in full, with the rest retrieved from reference TRBV15 and TRBJ1-4, is DAMVIQNPRYQVTQFGKPVTLSCSQTLNHNVMYWYQQKSSQAPKLLFHYYDKDFNNEADTPDNFQSRRPNTSFCFLDIRSPGLGDTAMYLCATSSGLEKLFFGSGTQLSVL.

V and J are TRBV19 and TRBJ2-5, with 8 positions matching TRBD2. Germline V gene sequence: CDR1 LNHDA, CDR2 SQIVND (reference sequence). The CDR3 spans 13 residues. Trimming cost V 7 bases and J 4 bases; bases outside gene matches: 5. The CDR3 protein is CASNSGILETQYF. In nucleotides, the CDR3 is TGTGCCAGTAATAGCGGGATTCTAGAGACCCAGTACTTC.

The chain joins TRBV7-9 to TRBJ1-2; possibly TRBD1 for D (6 bases). The CDR3 totals 14 residues. Germline V gives CDR1 SEHNR, CDR2 FQNEAQ (reference sequence). The ends were cut back, 2 bases at V and 3 bases at J, with 10 bases in the middle. CDR3 amino acids: CASSLSKGDYGYTF. The CDR3, as DNA: TGTGCCAGCAGCTTAAGCAAGGGGGACTATGGCTACACCTTC.

J is TRBJ2-1 and V is TRBV5-4; tentative D call: TRBD2 (5 bases). CDR3 length: 16 residues. Trimming shortened V by 0 bases and J by 4 bases, and 14 bases separated the two germline ends. In germline, CDR1 is SGHNT, CDR2 YYREEE (reference sequence). The DNA for the CDR3 is TGTGCCAGCAGCTTGGAAGAGGGTTTCCCTTACAATGAGCAGTTCTTC. Its translation is CASSLEEGFPYNEQFF.

This clone was observed many times. This chain connects TRBV27 to TRBJ1-5, with D possibly matching TRBD1 (5 bases). Germline lookup yields CDR1 MNHEY and CDR2 SMNVEV (reference sequence). This CDR3 is built from 18 residues. With 6 bases removed from V and 5 bases from J, the gap between germline ends came to 26 bases. The CDR3 bases are TGTGCCAGCAGCGAAATCAGATGGTCTGGGGGGGAAGATCAGCCCCAGCATTTT. The encoded protein is CASSEIRWSGGEDQPQHF.

The chain is built from TRBV5-4 and TRBJ2-5; the match to TRBD1 covers 7 bases. Looked up from germline, CDR1 is SGHNT and CDR2 is YYREEE (reference sequence). CDR3 length: 15 amino acids. With 5 bases clipped from V and 5 bases from J, the junction kept 12 bases outside the gene matches. This CDR3 is CASRSQTGSGETQYF. CDR3 sequence (DNA): TGTGCCAGCAGATCCCAGACAGGGTCAGGGGAGACCCAGTACTTC. The full variable domain, its missing parts supplied by reference TRBV5-4 and TRBJ2-5, is ETGVTQSPTHLIKTRGQQVTLRCSSQSGHNTVSWYQQALGQGPQFIFQYYREEENGRGNFPPRFSGLQFPNYSSELNVNALELDDSALYLCASRSQTGSGETQYFGPGTRLLVL.

The CDR3 protein is CASSLLGRAENQPQHF. The CDR3, as DNA: TGTGCCAGCAGCTTGTTGGGCAGGGCCGAGAATCAGCCCCAGCATTTT. The V call is TRBV5-6, the J call TRBJ1-5, with D possibly matching TRBD1 (5 bases). V was trimmed by 1 base and J by 4 bases, leaving 15 bases between them. Germline V gene sequence: CDR1 SGHDT, CDR2 YYEEEE. This CDR3 comprises 16 residues. The complete variable domain, with remaining parts taken from reference TRBV5-6 and TRBJ1-5, reads DAGVTQSPTHLIKTRGQQVTLRCSPKSGHDTVSWYQQALGQGPQFIFQYYEEEERQRGNFPDRFSGHQFPNYSSELNVNALLLGDSALYLCASSLLGRAENQPQHFGDGTRLSIL.

The chain joins TRBV12-2 to TRBJ2-2; the table's D call, TRBD1, has no DNA check behind it. TRBV12-2 is termed a pseudogene. The CDR3 length is 16 residues. The CDR3 spells CASRLANRGNTGELFF. The CDR3 DNA reads as TGTGCAAGTCGCTTAGCGAACAGGGGAAACACCGGGGAGCTGTTTTTT.

On this clone itself: Other DNA sequences of this sample code for an identical CDR3. The chain joins TRBV5-1 to TRBJ2-1, with a weak D call TRBD2 (6 bases). This CDR3 spans 14 amino acids. V shed 5 bases and J shed 4 bases, with 13 bases lying between them. Germline CDR1 SGHRS, CDR2 YFSETQ. CDR3 in amino acids: CASSSSGGYNEQFF. The CDR3, as DNA: TGCGCCAGCAGTTCTAGTGGGGGGTACAATGAGCAGTTCTTC. The whole variable domain, filled in from reference TRBV5-1 and TRBJ2-1, reads KAGVTQTPRYLIKTRGQQVTLSCSPISGHRSVSWYQQTPGQGLQFLFEYFSETQRNKGNFPGRFSGRQFSNSRSEMNVSTLELGDSALYLCASSSSGGYNEQFFGPGTRLTVL.

V is TRBV19 and J is TRBJ1-5; no clear D gene. V lost 7 bases and J 0 bases, leaving 13 bases between the germline ends. This CDR3 contains 15 residues. The germline V gene has CDR1 LNHDA and CDR2 SQIVND (reference sequence). The CDR3 region is CASTIDTYSNQPQHF. CDR3 nucleotide sequence: TGTGCCAGTACAATCGACACGTATAGCAATCAGCCCCAGCATTTT.

V is TRBV5-1 and J is TRBJ2-5; 9 nucleotides align to TRBD1. Germline CDR1 and CDR2: SGHRS and YFSETQ. V was clipped by 7 bases and J by 4 bases; unmatched bases: 8. This CDR3 is built from 14 residues. CDR3 region: CASRPGQGVETQYF. CDR3 in DNA: TGCGCCAGCCGTCCGGGACAGGGTGTAGAGACCCAGTACTTC.

The chain uses TRBV7-9 and TRBJ1-5, with a possible D match to TRBD1 (5 bases). Germline CDR1 is SEHNR and CDR2 is FQNEAQ (reference sequence). The CDR3 is 15 amino acids. Trimming pared 5 bases from V and 2 bases from J, leaving 13 bases between. CDR3 DNA sequence: TGTGCCAGCAGCCCCCCCCAGGGTGGCAATCAGCCCCAGCATTTT. Protein sequence: CASSPPQGGNQPQHF.

The rearrangement links TRBV7-2 to TRBJ2-3; a possible D gene is TRBD2 (6 bases). Trimming removed 1 base from V and 2 bases from J, with 10 bases in between. There are 15 residues in the CDR3. Germline assignment: CDR1 SGHTA and CDR2 FQGNSA. CDR3 coding DNA: TGTGCCAGCAGCTTAGTTGGAGGGGACACAGATACGCAGTATTTT. It yields the protein CASSLVGGDTDTQYF.

The chain uses TRBV5-5 and TRBJ1-2; 7 bases line up with TRBD1. Germline V CDR1 and CDR2: SGHKS, YYEKEE (reference sequence). The CDR3 consists of 15 residues. The junction had 8 bases not matched to a gene; V was cut back by 2 bases and J by 4 bases. The CDR3 nucleotides are TGTGCCAGCAGCTTAGGAGCGACAGGGACCTATGGCTACACCTTC. Its protein product is CASSLGATGTYGYTF. The full variable domain, its missing parts supplied by reference TRBV5-5 and TRBJ1-2, is DAGVTQSPTHLIKTRGQQVTLRCSPISGHKSVSWYQQVLGQGPQFIFQYYEKEERGRGNFPDRFSARQFPNYSSELNVNALLLGDSALYLCASSLGATGTYGYTFGSGTRLTVV.

This clone was recorded only once. The genes are TRBV27 and TRBJ1-3, with D possibly TRBD1 on 6 matching bases. There are 14 residues in the CDR3. Deletions cut 5 bases from V and 4 bases from J, with 12 bases between. The germline gives CDR1 MNHEY, CDR2 SMNVEV (reference sequence). The CDR3 coding sequence is TGTGCCAGCAGTGCGAGGGGGTCCGGAAACACCATATATTTT. It encodes CASSARGSGNTIYF.

J is TRBJ1-5 and V is TRBV19; 7 bases map to TRBD1. The V gene end was trimmed by 4 bases and the J gene end by 1 base; junction bases not matched to a gene: 7. The germline V gene has CDR1 LNHDA and CDR2 SQIVND (reference sequence). This CDR3 has 16 residues. The CDR3 here is CASSRTGAPSNQPQHF. CDR3 nucleotide sequence: TGTGCCAGTAGTAGAACAGGGGCGCCGAGCAATCAGCCCCAGCATTTT.

The chain couples TRBV5-5 to TRBJ2-1; the match to TRBD2 covers 10 bases. Germline V gene data show CDR1 as SGHKS and CDR2 as YYEKEE (reference sequence). The trim removed 4 bases at V and 9 bases at J, leaving 16 bases unmatched. CDR3 length: 17 residues. CDR3: CASSIGIERGGLGEQFF. The CDR3 nucleotides are TGTGCCAGCAGCATTGGAATCGAGCGGGGGGGCCTAGGTGAGCAGTTCTTC.